A selection of T cell receptor beta chains follows, all from one sample in a study of control samples from healthy donors and cancer patients. Only in-frame clones appear in the TCRdb table, and some are missing; sequencing was by immunoSEQ multiplex PCR. The profile shows about 96,000 clones, 90% to 95% of them singletons. The sequencing input was blood. These receptors were collected from a man aged 18 to 30 in good health. Both conserved end residues are part of each CDR3. The D gene is left open where the match is weak.

d_call,j_call,v_call,cdr3_aa,cdr3_nt
TRBD2,TRBJ2-1,TRBV5-6,CASSLGPILSGSYNNEQFF,TGTGCCAGCAGCTTGGGGCCCATACTAAGCGGGAGCTACAACAATGAGCAGTTCTTC
NA,TRBJ2-1,TRBV3-1/TRBV3-2,CASSQVAPTFDNEQFF,TGTGCCAGCAGCCAAGTGGCACCGACGTTCGACAATGAGCAGTTCTTC
NA,TRBJ2-2,TRBV10-1,CASRSAGGTGELFF,TGCGCCAGCAGAAGCGCCGGAGGCACCGGGGAGCTGTTTTTT
NA,TRBJ1-5,TRBV27,CASSLSSNQPQHF,TGTGCCAGCAGTTTAAGTAGCAATCAGCCCCAGCATTTT
NA,TRBJ2-3,TRBV7-6,CASSLVPDTQYF,TGTGCCAGCAGCTTAGTTCCAGATACGCAGTATTTT
NA,TRBJ1-2,TRBV10-3,CAISESSTPHTF,TGTGCCATCAGTGAGTCCTCGACTCCCCACACCTTC
TRBD2,TRBJ2-1,TRBV11-2,CASSYSGGANEQFF,TGTGCCAGCAGCTATAGCGGGGGGGCGAATGAGCAGTTCTTC
NA,TRBJ1-3,TRBV5-1,CASSLVATSGNTIYF,TGCGCCAGCAGCTTGGTCGCAACCTCTGGAAACACCATATATTTT
NA,TRBJ2-3,TRBV3-1/TRBV3-2,CASSQATTDTQYF,TGTGCCAGCAGCCAAGCGACCACAGATACGCAGTATTTT
NA,TRBJ2-1,TRBV2,CANGGSYNEQFF,TGTGCCAACGGGGGCTCCTACAATGAGCAGTTCTTC
TRBD1,TRBJ1-2,TRBV19,CASSILGQGIYGYTF,TGTGCCAGTAGTATATTGGGACAGGGTATCTATGGCTACACCTTC
NA,TRBJ1-1,TRBV7-9,CASGSGAEAFF,TGTGCCAGCGGAAGCGGGGCTGAAGCTTTCTTT
NA,TRBJ2-5,TRBV6-5,CAGFGDRETQYF,TGTGCCGGCTTCGGGGATCGGGAGACCCAGTACTTC
TRBD1,TRBJ1-4,TRBV2,CASSADRAATNEKLFF,TGTGCCAGCAGTGCCGACAGGGCCGCAACTAATGAAAAACTGTTTTTT
TRBD1,TRBJ1-4,TRBV27,CASSVTGTGGRATNEKLFF,TGTGCCAGCAGTGTAACCGGGACAGGGGGCAGAGCAACTAATGAAAAACTGTTTTTT
TRBD2,TRBJ2-7,TRBV14,CASSQGLAGSEQYF,TGTGCCAGCAGCCAAGGCCTAGCGGGTAGCGAGCAGTACTTC
NA,TRBJ2-7,TRBV7-2,CASSLGGAQASYEQYF,TGTGCCAGCAGCTTAGGGGGGGCGCAGGCCTCCTACGAGCAGTACTTC